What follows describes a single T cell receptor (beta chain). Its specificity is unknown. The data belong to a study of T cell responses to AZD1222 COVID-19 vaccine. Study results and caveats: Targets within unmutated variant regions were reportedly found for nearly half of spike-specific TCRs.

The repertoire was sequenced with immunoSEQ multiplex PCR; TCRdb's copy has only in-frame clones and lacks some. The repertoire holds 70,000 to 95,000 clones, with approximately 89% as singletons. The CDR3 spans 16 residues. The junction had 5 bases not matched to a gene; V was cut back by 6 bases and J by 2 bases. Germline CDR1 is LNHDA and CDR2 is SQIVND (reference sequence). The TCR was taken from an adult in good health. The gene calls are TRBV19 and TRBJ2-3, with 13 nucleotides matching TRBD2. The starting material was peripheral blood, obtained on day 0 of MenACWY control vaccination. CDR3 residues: CASRGTSGVITDTQYF. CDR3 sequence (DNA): TGTGCCAGTAGAGGGACTAGCGGGGTCATCACAGATACGCAGTATTTT.